A selection of T cell receptor beta chains follows, all from one sample in a study of T cell changes during pregnancy in multiple sclerosis. Libraries were prepared by immunoSEQ multiplex PCR; TCRdb keeps only in-frame clonotypes and omits some of them. Among tens of thousands of clones listed, 75% to 90% were seen once. Sequencing used CD8+ T cells from peripheral blood mononuclear cells, obtained in the second trimester of pregnancy. These TCRs come from a female donor with multiple sclerosis, enrolled in a pregnancy study. Both conserved end residues are trimmed from each CDR3.

cdr3_aa	v_call	j_call
ASSYLAIYEQY	TRBV11-2	TRBJ2-7
ASSPGTLYPYEQY	TRBV9	TRBJ2-7
ASSELAGVNEQY	TRBV5-8	TRBJ2-7
ASSFLGANEQF	TRBV27	TRBJ2-1
ASSSLLAAPSTDTQY	TRBV11-2	TRBJ2-3
ASSFAGVGYT	TRBV9	TRBJ1-2
ASSPGTSLRNEQF	TRBV5-1	TRBJ2-1
ASIPSGRPLPEQF	TRBV28	TRBJ2-1
ASSQEGLSTDTQY	TRBV14	TRBJ2-3
ASSQEIAGGPDTQY	TRBV4-3	TRBJ2-3
ASSRASGSYEQY	TRBV11-2	TRBJ2-7
ASSSHSGGHGYT	TRBV7-9	TRBJ1-2
ASSSLGLTLGELF	TRBV7-2	TRBJ2-2
ASSQATGITGELF	TRBV4-1	TRBJ2-2
ASSTAAGQPYEQY	TRBV9	TRBJ2-7
ASSYLLETDTQY	TRBV27	TRBJ2-3
ASIPESYEQY	TRBV2	TRBJ2-7
ASSLLGGGPYEQY	TRBV27	TRBJ2-7
ASSPRDYLNEQF	TRBV14	TRBJ2-1
ASSSWTSGSGDTQY	TRBV5-4	TRBJ2-3
ASSVGGSLNEQF	TRBV9	TRBJ2-1
ASSSTSGGYTGELF	TRBV9	TRBJ2-2